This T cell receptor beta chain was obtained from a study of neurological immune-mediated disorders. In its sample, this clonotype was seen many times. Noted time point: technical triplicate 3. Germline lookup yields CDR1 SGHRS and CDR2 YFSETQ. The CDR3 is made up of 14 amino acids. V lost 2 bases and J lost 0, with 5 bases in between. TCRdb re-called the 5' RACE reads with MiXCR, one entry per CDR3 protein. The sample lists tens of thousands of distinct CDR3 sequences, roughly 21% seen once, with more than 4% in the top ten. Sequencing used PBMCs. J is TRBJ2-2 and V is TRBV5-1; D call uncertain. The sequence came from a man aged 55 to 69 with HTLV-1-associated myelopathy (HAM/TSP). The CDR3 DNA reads TGCGCCAGCAGCTTAGAGCCGAACACCGGGGAGCTGTTTTTT. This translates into CASSLEPNTGELFF.